The 2 T cell receptor beta chains reported below all come from one sample, sequenced in a study of blood T cell repertoires in COVID-19. Only in-frame clones appear in the TCRdb table, and some are missing; sequencing was by immunoSEQ multiplex PCR. This sample yields tens of thousands of clones, of which about 87% are seen a single time; roughly 6.8% belongs to the top ten. Sequenced sample: peripheral blood. The source of these receptors is a human donor with acute or convalescent COVID-19. The donor label of this sample is uncertain.

As concerns this clone: At one of its ends the junction is not consistent with the germline gene, which may arise from a read error. The chain links TRBV7-9 to TRBJ1-6; 7 nucleotides agree with TRBD1. CDR1 and CDR2 (germline): SEHNR, FQNEAQ (reference sequence). The length of the CDR3 is 16 residues. CDR3 loop: CASSLAGTAYDSPLHF. The DNA for the CDR3 is TGTGCCAGCAGCTTAGCCGGGACAGCCTATGATTCACCCCTCCACTTT.

This rearrangement joins TRBV5-6 to TRBJ2-7, with 11 bases matching TRBD2. With 0 bases clipped from V and 4 bases from J, the junction kept 3 bases outside the gene matches. Germline CDR1 is SGHDT and CDR2 is YYEEEE. The CDR3 is 15 amino acids. CDR3 DNA sequence: TGTGCCAGCAGCTTGGTTACTAGCGGGGGTTACGAGCAGTACTTC. Residues: CASSLVTSGGYEQYF.